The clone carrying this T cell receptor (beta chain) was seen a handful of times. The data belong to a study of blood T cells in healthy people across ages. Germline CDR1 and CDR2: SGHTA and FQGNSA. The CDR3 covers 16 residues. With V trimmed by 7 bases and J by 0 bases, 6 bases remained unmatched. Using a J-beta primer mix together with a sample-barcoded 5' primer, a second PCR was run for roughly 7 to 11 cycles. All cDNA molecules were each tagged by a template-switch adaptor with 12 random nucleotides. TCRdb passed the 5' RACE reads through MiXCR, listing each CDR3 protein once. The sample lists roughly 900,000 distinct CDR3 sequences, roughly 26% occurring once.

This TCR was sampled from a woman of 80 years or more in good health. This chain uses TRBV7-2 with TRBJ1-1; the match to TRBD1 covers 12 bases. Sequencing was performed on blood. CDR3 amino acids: CASTLGTGGMNTEAFF. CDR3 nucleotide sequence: TGTGCCAGCACCCTAGGGACAGGGGGCATGAACACTGAAGCTTTCTTT.